One and the same sample provided the 3 T cell receptor beta chains below, sequenced in a study of cytomegalovirus exposure and HLA in healthy donors. The primer mix had 60 Vbeta and 13 Jbeta primers. TCRdb's table, derived via immunoSEQ multiplex PCR, lists solely in-frame clones and lacks some. The table has under 200,000 clones, around 86% seen once. The source material was PBMCs. The receptors stem from a man aged 35 to 55 in good health and CMV-seropositive.

This chain connects TRBV25-1 to TRBJ2-7; D is possibly TRBD1 (6 bases). The CDR3 spans 14 residues. V was clipped by 1 base and J by 3 bases, with 10 bases between them. The germline CDR1 and CDR2 sequences are MGHDK and SYGVNS. The CDR3 loop is CASSEWADSYEQYF. As DNA, the CDR3 is TGTGCCAGCAGTGAATGGGCGGACAGCTACGAGCAGTACTTC.

V and J are TRBV13 and TRBJ2-7; 10 bases map to TRBD2. The CDR3 consists of 15 residues. The V gene's germline CDR1 is PRHDT and CDR2 FYEKMQ (reference sequence). V shed 0 bases and J 2 bases; nucleotides not matched to a gene: 1. As DNA, the CDR3 is TGTGCCAGCAGCTTAGGCCTAGCGGGAGCCTACGAGCAGTACTTC. It yields the protein CASSLGLAGAYEQYF.

This clone was seen a handful of times. The rearrangement joins TRBV6-1 to TRBJ1-1; tentative D call: TRBD1 (5 bases). The CDR3 is 14 amino acids. V shed 8 bases and J shed 1 base, with 14 bases lying between them. In germline, CDR1 is MNHNS, CDR2 SASEGT. Written as DNA, the CDR3 is TGTGCCAGCCTATTGGACACCCCGAACACTGAAGCTTTCTTT. Translated: CASLLDTPNTEAFF.